The 14 T cell receptor beta chains below come from one sample, sequenced in a study of T cells in Graves' hyperthyroidism and ophthalmopathy. Amplification targeted TCR beta CDR3 regions from RNA transcripts. In the first-round RT-PCR of the TCR CDR3, the HTBI primer set was used. TCRdb processed the multiplex PCR reads anew with MiXCR; each CDR3 protein has one entry. The top ten hold roughly a tenth of the sample, which has hundreds of thousands of distinct CDR3 sequences, 13% to 15% seen once. The sample was blood. The receptors shown here come from a woman in her late teens or twenties with Graves' hyperthyroidism.

A few counts support this clonotype. The chain carries TRBV12-3 or TRBV12-4 and TRBJ1-2; D is unclear. V lost 6 bases and J lost 4, with 12 bases in between. This CDR3 comprises 13 residues. As DNA, the CDR3 is TGTGCCAGCAGCGAGAGAGGACTCTATGGCTACACCTTC. Encoded protein: CASSERGLYGYTF.

This clonotype occurred many times. This rearrangement joins TRBV20-1 to TRBJ1-1; D possibly corresponds to TRBD1 (5 bases). The germline V gene encodes CDR1 DFQATT and CDR2 SNEGSKA (reference sequence). The V and J ends lost 2 bases and 3 bases respectively, with 10 bases between them. The CDR3 totals 13 residues. The CDR3, as DNA: TGCAGTGCTAGAAGGGACGGCGACACTGAAGCTTTCTTT. This codes for CSARRDGDTEAFF.

This clonotype showed up just a few times. The CDR3 reads CASAWDNSYEQYF. Here the CDR3 DNA reads TGTGCCAGCGCCTGGGACAACTCCTACGAGCAGTACTTC. V is TRBV27 and J is TRBJ2-7, with D tentatively TRBD1 (6 bases). The CDR3 loop spans 13 amino acids. The V gene's germline CDR1 is MNHEY and CDR2 SMNVEV (reference sequence). The V end lost 8 bases, the J end lost 0 bases, and 11 bases lay between the germline ends.

This clonotype was detected ten times or more. V and J are TRBV11-3 and TRBJ1-1; no firm D call. This CDR3 has 12 residues. Germline V CDR1 and CDR2: SGHNT, YENEEA. Trimming shortened V by 1 base and J by 7 bases, and 7 bases separated the two germline ends. CDR3 bases: TGTGCCAGCAGCTTAGGTAGGAGTGAAGCTTTCTTT. It translates to CASSLGRSEAFF.

There are many counts of this clonotype. The rearrangement joins TRBV20-1 to TRBJ2-3; 11 bases agree with TRBD2. The V gene's germline CDR1 is DFQATT and CDR2 SNEGSKA (reference sequence). This CDR3 has 15 amino acids. Losses at the gene ends were 4 bases for V and 3 bases for J; bases not matched to a gene: 6. The CDR3, as DNA: TGCAGTGCTATCCAGGGGACTAGCGGTACAGATACGCAGTATTTT. Encoded protein: CSAIQGTSGTDTQYF.

This clonotype was observed many times. The chain employs TRBV2 and TRBJ2-1, with 11 bases matching TRBD2. After removal of 2 bases from V and 4 bases from J, the junction contained 4 bases not matched to a gene. From germline, CDR1 is SNHLY and CDR2 FYNNEI. This CDR3 has 16 amino acids. The CDR3 sequence is CASSERGLAAYNEQFF. The CDR3 DNA sequence: TGTGCCAGCAGTGAAAGGGGACTAGCGGCATACAATGAGCAGTTCTTC.

V gene TRBV19 combines with J gene TRBJ1-6; D not resolved. Germline CDR1 LNHDA, CDR2 SQIVND (reference sequence). The CDR3 length is 14 residues. The V end was cut by 5 bases, the J end by 6 bases, with 11 bases between. CDR3 residues: CASSPRESNSPLHF. DNA for the CDR3: TGTGCCAGTAGTCCACGGGAGTCTAATTCACCCCTCCACTTT.

The rearrangement uses TRBV5-6 and TRBJ2-3; 8 bases agree with TRBD2. The germline V gene encodes CDR1 SGHDT and CDR2 YYEEEE. V trimming: 0 bases; J trimming: 6 bases; junction bases outside the gene matches: 3. CDR3 size: 14 residues. The DNA of the CDR3 is TGTGCCAGCAGCTTGGTTAGCGGGACGGATACGCAGTATTTT. Its translation: CASSLVSGTDTQYF.

This clonotype has more than one count but fewer than ten. The chain couples TRBV10-3 to TRBJ2-1; 10 bases map to TRBD2. The germline gives CDR1 ENHRY, CDR2 SYGVKD. The CDR3 consists of 16 residues. Trimming at V came to 6 bases and at J to 6 bases, leaving 11 bases not matched to a gene. The CDR3 DNA is TGTGCCATCAGGGCTTACGGACTAGCGGAGCCCAATGAGCAGTTCTTC. Its translation is CAIRAYGLAEPNEQFF.

The chain joins TRBV6-1 to TRBJ2-1; 14 bases fit TRBD2. Germline values: CDR1 MNHNS, CDR2 SASEGT. V shed 10 bases and J 15 bases; nucleotides not matched to a gene: 11. The CDR3 covers 13 residues. The CDR3: CATLGLAGGDWFF. CDR3 bases: TGTGCCACCCTAGGACTAGCGGGAGGCGATTGGTTCTTC.

V gene TRBV5-6 combines with J gene TRBJ1-1; the D is unclear. This CDR3 is built from 13 residues. Germline-derived CDR1 and CDR2 are SGHDT and YYEEEE. V lost 3 bases and J lost 1, with 7 bases in between. DNA for the CDR3: TGTGCCAGCAGCTCTGGACCGAACACTGAAGCTTTCTTT. Translating gives CASSSGPNTEAFF.

This clonotype was seen a handful of times. For the CDR3, the DNA is TGTGCCAGCAGCTTTGGACCTCGGGACAGATATGCCGGGGAGCTGTTTTTT. Its translation is CASSFGPRDRYAGELFF. V gene TRBV7-7 combines with J gene TRBJ2-2, with 7 positions matching TRBD1. J was trimmed by 6 bases and V by 3 bases; bases with no gene match: 13. CDR1 is SSHAT and CDR2 is FNYEAQ in the germline V gene (reference sequence). There are 17 residues in the CDR3.

This clonotype was seen a handful of times. The chain is built from TRBV19 and TRBJ2-3; D unresolved. This CDR3 has 13 amino acids. Germline loops: CDR1 LNHDA, CDR2 SQIVND (reference sequence). Trimming left V 6 bases short and J 4 bases short, with 11 bases between. The chain's CDR3 is CASSPYEADTQYF. In DNA, the CDR3 is TGTGCCAGTAGCCCTTACGAAGCAGATACGCAGTATTTT.

J is TRBJ2-1 and V is TRBV24-1, with D uncertain. Germline-derived CDR1 and CDR2 are KGHDR and SFDVKD. V gave up 3 bases and J gave up 0 bases, with 17 bases separating them. The CDR3 consists of 18 residues. The CDR3 coding sequence is TGTGCCACCAGTGATATTGCCGGACCCCCTGGCTCCTACAATGAGCAGTTCTTC. It specifies CATSDIAGPPGSYNEQFF.